The 10 T cell receptor beta chains given below trace back to one sample, sequenced in a study of T cells in Graves' hyperthyroidism and ophthalmopathy. Amplified TCR beta CDR3 regions came from RNA transcripts. In the first-round RT-PCR of the TCR CDR3, the HTBI primer set was used. A single record per CDR3 protein comes from TCRdb applying MiXCR to the multiplex PCR reads. The sample contains roughly 250,000 distinct CDR3 sequences, approximately 21% of which appear only once. The sequenced sample was blood. The origin of the receptors is a young man with Graves' ophthalmopathy.

This clonotype was seen ten or more times. V is TRBV12-3 or TRBV12-4 and J is TRBJ2-1; 13 bases agree with TRBD2. The CDR3 is made up of 16 amino acids. Unmatched junction bases numbered 10, after V lost 6 bases and J lost 8 bases. The CDR3 DNA is TGTGCCAGCAGACTGCCAACTAGCGGGAGGGACTATGAGCAGTTCTTC. Translation: CASRLPTSGRDYEQFF.

The sample holds many counts of this clonotype. The rearrangement links TRBV9 to TRBJ2-7; D is uncertain. The CDR3 totals 11 residues. CDR1 and CDR2 from the germline V gene are SGDLS and YYNGEE. V shed 0 bases and J shed 6 bases, with 4 bases lying between them. The CDR3 DNA follows: TGTGCCAGCAGCGTAGACGGCGAGCAGTACTTC. The encoded protein is CASSVDGEQYF.

The V call is TRBV19, the J call TRBJ2-1; 14 bases agree with TRBD2. The CDR3 covers 15 residues. V was pared by 5 bases and J by 7 bases, with 4 bases of the junction left unmatched. Germline CDR1 reads LNHDA; CDR2 reads SQIVND (reference sequence). The CDR3, as DNA: TGTGCCAGTAGTTCACGGACTAGCGGGAGGAATGAGCAGTTCTTC. Its translation: CASSSRTSGRNEQFF.

The V and J genes are TRBV30 and TRBJ1-4; the match to TRBD1 covers 7 bases. The CDR3 loop spans 12 amino acids. Germline V gives CDR1 GTSNPN, CDR2 SVGIG (reference sequence). The ends lost 0 bases at V and 14 bases at J; junction bases unmatched: 6. The CDR3 region has the DNA TGTGCCTGGAGTGTAGACAGGACAGGTCTGTTTTTT. Translated: CAWSVDRTGLFF.

A few counts support this clonotype. The chain joins TRBV7-2 to TRBJ1-5; unclear D gene. The CDR3 is 13 amino acids. Germline V gene sequence: CDR1 SGHTA, CDR2 FQGNSA. Trimming took off 5 bases at V and 13 bases at J, with 18 bases between the two ends. CDR3 DNA: TGTGCCAGCAGCACCGACCCTACAGCGGGGCAGCATTTT. Encoded protein: CASSTDPTAGQHF.

This clonotype was found many times. The rearrangement joins TRBV11-3 to TRBJ2-1; 10 bases agree with TRBD2. CDR1 and CDR2 from the germline V gene are SGHNT and YENEEA. This CDR3 is built from 16 residues. J gave up 3 bases and V 6 bases, and 8 bases lay outside the gene matches. CDR3 sequence (DNA): TGTGCCAGCAGGACTTCCGGGACTAGCGTCTACAATGAGCAGTTCTTC. Translating it yields CASRTSGTSVYNEQFF.

The V and J genes are TRBV5-1 and TRBJ2-2; 11 positions agree with TRBD2. This CDR3 contains 17 residues. The J segment lost 1 base and the V segment lost 5 bases, leaving 7 bases of the junction unmatched. CDR1 is SGHRS, CDR2 YFSETQ, per germline. The CDR3 DNA reads as TGCGCCAGCAGTTATGATGGGACTAGCGGGAACACCGGGGAGCTGTTTTTT. Encoded protein: CASSYDGTSGNTGELFF.

This clonotype was found a few times. CDR3 DNA: TGTGCCTGGAGTGTTGTGGGAGGGCCCTACGAGCAGTACTTC. Translation: CAWSVVGGPYEQYF. The chain recombines TRBV30 with TRBJ2-7; 7 bases align to TRBD2. This CDR3 is built from 14 residues. V trimming: 0 bases; J trimming: 2 bases; junction bases outside the gene matches: 4. The germline V gene has CDR1 GTSNPN and CDR2 SVGIG (reference sequence).

The CDR3 DNA follows: TGTGCCAGCAGCCCCCTCCGGGAGGGTGACGACGAGCAGTACTTC. This codes for CASSPLREGDDEQYF. The chain recombines TRBV3-1 with TRBJ2-7, with 8 bases fitting TRBD2. The CDR3 loop spans 15 amino acids. V gave up 4 bases and J gave up 5 bases; unmatched junction bases: 10. Germline V gene lookup returns CDR1 LGHDT and CDR2 YNNKEL (reference sequence).

This clonotype has at least ten counts. The gene calls are TRBV5-1 and TRBJ2-3; 9 bases are shared with TRBD2. The V gene end was trimmed by 4 bases and the J gene end by 1 base; junction bases not matched to a gene: 13. Per the germline V gene, CDR1 is SGHRS and CDR2 is YFSETQ. CDR3 length: 18 residues. DNA of the CDR3: TGCGCCAGCAGCGCCACTAGCGGGTCGGTTTGGGGCACAGATACGCAGTATTTT. This codes for CASSATSGSVWGTDTQYF.